A single sample is the source of the 26 T cell receptor beta chains below, sequenced in a study of PD-1 blockade in classical Hodgkin lymphoma. Documented time point: cycle 4 day 1 (C4D1), after five to seven weeks of nivolumab. Each patient experienced a relapse that followed autologous stem cell transplantation, and brentuximab vedotin exposure varied. The method was immunoSEQ multiplex PCR; TCRdb's version includes in-frame clones alone and lacks a portion of them. The table lists about 24,000 clones, approximately 77% of them singletons. The sample consisted of peripheral blood mononuclear cells (PBMCs), taken before the fourth cycle of nivolumab. All receptors come from a human donor with classical Hodgkin lymphoma.

This sequence joins TRBV27 and TRBJ2-7; TRBD1 agrees at 9 bases. V trimming: 5 bases; J trimming: 5 bases; junction bases outside the gene matches: 16. Germline V gives CDR1 MNHEY, CDR2 SMNVEV (reference sequence). The CDR3 runs to 17 residues. The CDR3 DNA is TGTGCCAGCAGTCGCTCGGGAAGGGGGACAGGGAACCACGAGCAGTACTTC. Translated, it gives CASSRSGRGTGNHEQYF.

The chain uses TRBV11-2 and TRBJ1-1, with TRBD1 as a possible D gene (5 bases). Germline-derived CDR1 and CDR2 are SGHAT and FQNNGV. V was trimmed by 1 base and J by 3 bases, leaving 12 bases between them. The CDR3 has 15 residues. Written as DNA, the CDR3 is TGTGCCAGCAGCTTAGGCTGGGGGGAGTACACTGAAGCTTTCTTT. Amino acid sequence: CASSLGWGEYTEAFF.

V and J are TRBV7-2 and TRBJ1-1; 10 bases align to TRBD1. In germline, CDR1 is SGHTA, CDR2 FQGNSA. The V segment lost 5 bases and the J segment 10 bases; nucleotides outside the gene matches: 13. CDR3 length equals 15 residues. CDR3 sequence: CASSRWDRGGQIAFF. CDR3 in DNA: TGTGCCAGCAGCAGATGGGACAGGGGAGGTCAAATAGCTTTCTTT. Looking up the rest from reference TRBV7-2 and TRBJ1-1 gives the full variable domain: GAGVSQSPSNKVTEKGKDVELRCDPISGHTALYWYRQSLGQGLEFLIYFQGNSAPDKSGLPSDRFSAERTGGSVSTLTIQRTQQEDSAVYLCASSRWDRGGQIAFFGQGTRLTVV.

This clone was seen a single time. The chain couples TRBV6-5 to TRBJ1-1; 10 bases are shared with TRBD1. V trimming: 4 bases; J trimming: 5 bases; junction bases outside the gene matches: 7. CDR3 length equals 15 residues. Germline V gene lookup returns CDR1 MNHEY and CDR2 SVGAGI. Here the CDR3 DNA reads TGTGCCAGCAGTTTCTGGACAGGGGGAAATACTGAAGCTTTCTTT. Protein sequence: CASSFWTGGNTEAFF.

The chain uses TRBV12-1 and TRBJ2-3. TRBV12-1 is a recognized pseudogene. The CDR3 runs 18 residues. The CDR3 nucleotides are TGTGCCAGCAGCTTTGCTCGGGACCGGGACGGATACACAGATACGCAGTATTTT. Translating gives CASSFARDRDGYTDTQYF.

The chain has TRBV11-2 and TRBJ1-4; no reliable D call. The CDR3 has 14 residues. V lost 3 bases, J lost 0 bases, and 5 bases lay in between. Per the germline V gene, CDR1 is SGHAT and CDR2 is FQNNGV. As DNA, the CDR3 is TGTGCCAGCAGCTTCTCCGCAACTAATGAAAAACTGTTTTTT. Its protein product is CASSFSATNEKLFF.

The V call is TRBV5-8, the J call TRBJ2-7; D gene uncertain. Trimming removed 6 bases from V and 3 bases from J, with 19 bases in between. The CDR3 length is 15 residues. Germline V gene sequence: CDR1 SGHTS, CDR2 YDEGEE. The CDR3: CASTSLRLTVYEQYF. The DNA for the CDR3 is TGTGCCAGCACCTCCCTAAGGTTGACCGTCTACGAGCAGTACTTC. The full variable domain, its missing parts supplied by reference TRBV5-8 and TRBJ2-7, is EAGVTQSPTHLIKTRGQQATLRCSPISGHTSVYWYQQALGLGLQFLLWYDEGEERNRGNFPPRFSGRQFPNYSSELNVNALELEDSALYLCASTSLRLTVYEQYFGPGTRLTVT.

The chain recombines TRBV18 with TRBJ2-1; D tentatively fits TRBD1 or TRBD2 (6 bases each). There are 14 residues in the CDR3. Per the germline V gene, CDR1 is KGHSH and CDR2 is LQKENI. V dropped 8 bases and J dropped 5 bases, with 16 bases sitting between them. As DNA, the CDR3 is TGTGCCAGCCAGACTAGTGGGGGGCACAATGAGCAGTTCTTC. This encodes CASQTSGGHNEQFF.

The V and J genes are TRBV7-9 and TRBJ1-1, with D tentatively TRBD1 (5 bases). This CDR3 is built from 13 residues. Germline V gives CDR1 SEHNR, CDR2 FQNEAQ (reference sequence). V lost 4 bases and J lost 4, with 10 bases in between. The CDR3 bases are TGTGCCAGCAGCTCCAGGGAGGCCACTGAAGCTTTCTTT. Translating gives CASSSREATEAFF.

The rearrangement uses TRBV5-5 and TRBJ2-1, with D uncertain. V was pared by 1 base and J by 3 bases, with 8 bases between. Germline assignment: CDR1 SGHKS and CDR2 YYEKEE (reference sequence). There are 14 residues in the CDR3. The CDR3 region is CASSLFWNYNEQFF. The CDR3 coding sequence is TGTGCCAGCAGCTTGTTTTGGAACTACAATGAGCAGTTCTTC.

This sequence joins TRBV7-2 and TRBJ2-1; 15 bases are shared with TRBD2. The junction had 9 bases not matched to a gene; V was cut back by 1 base and J by 14 bases. The CDR3 totals 16 residues. The germline V gene encodes CDR1 SGHTA and CDR2 FQGNSA. The CDR3 sequence: CASSLGPGLAGGQEFF. DNA of the CDR3: TGTGCCAGCAGCTTAGGGCCGGGACTAGCGGGAGGCCAGGAGTTCTTC.

The chain uses TRBV2 and TRBJ2-1; D is tentatively TRBD1 or TRBD2 (5 bases each). This CDR3 has 17 residues. With 5 bases removed from V and 6 bases from J, the gap between germline ends came to 23 bases. Germline CDR1 and CDR2: SNHLY and FYNNEI. DNA for the CDR3: TGTGCCAGCAGTCAGCAGATACGTCCCGGGACCCTCAATGAGCAGTTCTTC. This codes for CASSQQIRPGTLNEQFF.

This chain connects TRBV11-1 to TRBJ2-2; 10 bases align to TRBD2. The V segment lost 5 bases and the J segment 5 bases; nucleotides outside the gene matches: 5. Germline lookup yields CDR1 SGHAT and CDR2 FQDESV (reference sequence). The CDR3 sequence is 15 residues long. CDR3 protein: CASSPGLAPTGELFF. The CDR3 nucleotides read TGTGCCAGCAGCCCGGGACTAGCGCCTACCGGGGAGCTGTTTTTT.

The chain uses TRBV10-3 and TRBJ1-1; D unresolved. The CDR3 loop spans 16 amino acids. The V gene lost 0 bases and the J gene lost 5 bases, with 16 bases spanning the gap. The germline CDR1 and CDR2 sequences are ENHRY and SYGVKD. The CDR3 DNA is TGTGCCATCAGTGAGTCGAGGAGGGAACAGAAGACTGAAGCTTTCTTT. This translates into CAISESRREQKTEAFF.

CDR3 protein: CASSLPGTGVGEAFF. The CDR3 region has the DNA TGTGCCAGCAGTCTACCCGGGACAGGGGTGGGTGAAGCTTTCTTT. The chain couples TRBV27 to TRBJ1-1; TRBD1 matches 10 bases. J lost 7 bases, V lost 5 bases, and 10 bases had no gene match. Germline V lookup: CDR1 MNHEY, CDR2 SMNVEV (reference sequence). CDR3 size: 15 residues.

The rearrangement joins TRBV5-1 to TRBJ1-2, with TRBD1 matching 7 bases. V lost 0 bases and J lost 4; bases outside the gene matches: 3. Germline CDR1 and CDR2: SGHRS and YFSETQ. The CDR3 runs 14 residues. CDR3 amino acids: CASSLGDRVYGYTF. CDR3 nucleotide sequence: TGCGCCAGCAGCTTGGGAGACAGGGTCTATGGCTACACCTTC.

The rearrangement uses TRBV19 and TRBJ1-2; D remains ambiguous. V was clipped by 5 bases and J by 4 bases, with 14 bases between them. The CDR3 extends over 14 amino acids. From germline, CDR1 is LNHDA and CDR2 SQIVND (reference sequence). This chain's CDR3 is CASSPPGSRYGYTF. CDR3 DNA: TGTGCCAGTAGTCCCCCCGGGTCCCGCTATGGCTACACCTTC.

To note about this clone: One end of the junction fails to match germline, which may point to a read error. The J gene is TRBJ2-3, the V gene TRBV4-1, with a weak D call TRBD2 (5 bases). CDR1 is MGHRA, CDR2 YSYEKL, per germline. The CDR3 covers 12 residues. DNA of the CDR3: TGCGCCAGCAGCCAAGTTCTAGCCCGTATTCGTTTT. It encodes CASSQVLARIRF.

The chain couples TRBV6-5 to TRBJ1-6; unclear D gene. CDR1 and CDR2 from the germline V gene are MNHEY and SVGAGI. V dropped 5 bases and J dropped 7 bases, with 15 bases sitting between them. The CDR3 is 15 amino acids. CDR3 DNA: TGTGCCAGCAGTCGCCCTCGGAGCCTCAATTCACCCCTCCACTTT. Protein sequence: CASSRPRSLNSPLHF.

The CDR3 nucleotides read TGTGCCAGCAGTGGCAGGAGCTCCTACAATGAGCAGTTCTTC. Its translation is CASSGRSSYNEQFF. This chain links TRBV2 with TRBJ2-1; D remains unclear. The CDR3 sequence is 14 residues long. The V gene's germline CDR1 is SNHLY and CDR2 FYNNEI. Trimming took 4 bases from V and 0 from J, leaving 7 bases between them.

This chain links TRBV11-2 with TRBJ2-7; 15 positions match TRBD2. V lost 5 bases to trimming and J lost 3 bases; unmatched junction nucleotides: 5. The CDR3 loop spans 16 amino acids. From germline, CDR1 is SGHAT and CDR2 FQNNGV. CDR3 in amino acids: CASSAGLAGGIYEQYF. The CDR3, as DNA: TGTGCCAGCAGCGCGGGACTAGCGGGAGGAATCTACGAGCAGTACTTC.

With regard to this clone: Sequence at one end of the junction differs from germline and may be a read error. J is TRBJ1-1 and V is TRBV5-1, with 7 bases lining up with TRBD1. CDR1 and CDR2 from the germline V gene are SGHRS and YFSETQ. CDR3 length: 19 amino acids. The CDR3 here is CASSLGYRDSLQRNAEAFF. The CDR3 coding sequence is TGCGCCAGCAGCTTGGGATACCGGGACAGCCTTCAAAGGAACGCTGAAGCTTTCTTT.

The chain couples TRBV15 to TRBJ1-2, with D possibly matching TRBD1 (6 bases). Germline CDR1 reads LNHNV; CDR2 reads YYDKDF (reference sequence). V was trimmed by 1 base and J by 5 bases, leaving 11 bases between them. The CDR3 covers 14 residues. CDR3 sequence: CATSRVDSGYGYTF. CDR3 coding DNA: TGTGCCACCAGCAGAGTGGACAGTGGTTATGGCTACACCTTC.

The chain recombines TRBV5-1 with TRBJ1-1; D is ambiguous. V lost 5 bases, J lost 1 base, and 9 bases lay in between. Germline assignment: CDR1 SGHRS and CDR2 YFSETQ. This CDR3 region has 13 residues. The CDR3: CASRVAENTEAFF. CDR3 coding DNA: TGCGCCAGCAGGGTCGCCGAGAACACTGAAGCTTTCTTT.

This clone turned up a few times. The chain joins TRBV7-2 to TRBJ2-7; no reliable D call. CDR1 is SGHTA, CDR2 FQGNSA, per germline. V was trimmed by 3 bases and J by 1 base, leaving 7 bases between them. The CDR3 is made up of 13 amino acids. The CDR3 region is CASSFGVSYEQYF. The DNA for the CDR3 is TGTGCCAGCAGCTTCGGAGTGTCCTACGAGCAGTACTTC.

The chain carries TRBV10-1 and TRBJ2-1, with D maybe TRBD2 (6 bases). The CDR3 has 14 residues. The V end lost 0 bases, the J end lost 6 bases, and 9 bases lay between the germline ends. From germline, CDR1 is WNHNN and CDR2 SYGVQD (reference sequence). The CDR3 region is CASSESLTSNEQFF. The CDR3 DNA reads as TGCGCCAGCAGTGAGTCGCTGACTAGCAATGAGCAGTTCTTC.